Listed here are 23 T cell receptor beta chains from one sample, sequenced in a study of T cell responses to AZD1222 COVID-19 vaccine. Repertoires were generated with immunoSEQ multiplex PCR, while TCRdb's copy carries only in-frame clones and drops some. The data contain approximately 200,000 clones, around 92% of them singletons. The material sequenced was peripheral blood, taken on day 0 of AZD1222 vaccination. The receptors come from an adult in good health.

The CDR3, as DNA: TGTGCCAGCGGAAGGATGGTAGGAAATGAGCAGTTCTTC. The encoded protein is CASGRMVGNEQFF. The chain recombines TRBV27 with TRBJ2-1; D gene unclear. The germline gives CDR1 MNHEY, CDR2 SMNVEV (reference sequence). V dropped 8 bases and J dropped 7 bases, with 15 bases sitting between them. The CDR3 length is 13 residues.

The V call is TRBV9, the J call TRBJ2-1; 12 nucleotides match TRBD2. The V segment lost 3 bases and the J segment 5 bases; nucleotides outside the gene matches: 9. CDR3 length: 17 amino acids. The germline gives CDR1 SGDLS, CDR2 YYNGEE. CDR3 sequence: CASSDRLAGDAHNEQFF. The CDR3 DNA sequence: TGTGCCAGCAGCGATAGACTAGCGGGAGATGCCCACAATGAGCAGTTCTTC.

The rearrangement joins TRBV28 to TRBJ1-4, with D tentatively TRBD1 (6 bases). CDR1 and CDR2 (germline): MDHEN, SYDVKM. V was trimmed by 3 bases and J by 8 bases, leaving 13 bases between them. The CDR3 runs to 14 residues. Here the CDR3 reads CASSFWGADEKLFF. The CDR3 bases are TGTGCCAGCAGTTTTTGGGGGGCAGACGAAAAACTGTTTTTT.

The chain carries TRBV9 and TRBJ2-4, with 7 bases aligning to TRBD2. Germline-derived CDR1 and CDR2 are SGDLS and YYNGEE. The length of the CDR3 is 14 residues. The junction had 6 bases not matched to a gene; V was cut back by 4 bases and J by 5 bases. For the CDR3, the DNA is TGTGCCAGCAGCCCTGGGACTATTCAAAACATTCAGTACTTC. The encoded protein is CASSPGTIQNIQYF. Supplemented by reference TRBV9 and TRBJ2-4, the full variable domain reads DSGVTQTPKHLITATGQRVTLRCSPRSGDLSVYWYQQSLDQGLQFLIQYYNGEERAKGNILERFSAQQFPDLHSELNLSSLELGDSALYFCASSPGTIQNIQYFGAGTRLSVL.

This clone has just a few counts. This chain links TRBV25-1 with TRBJ2-3; TRBD2 agrees at 7 bases. Germline CDR1 and CDR2: MGHDK and SYGVNS. Trimming at V came to 8 bases and at J to 2 bases, leaving 4 bases not matched to a gene. The CDR3 consists of 13 residues. Here the CDR3 DNA reads TGTGCCAGCCGGCGGGGGTACACAGATACGCAGTATTTT. This codes for CASRRGYTDTQYF.

J is TRBJ2-5 and V is TRBV7-2; D unresolved. The V gene lost 3 bases and the J gene lost 5 bases, with 13 bases spanning the gap. The CDR3 extends over 14 amino acids. CDR1 is SGHTA, CDR2 FQGNSA, per germline. The CDR3 protein is CASSLSQALETQYF. CDR3 bases: TGTGCCAGCAGCTTGAGCCAGGCCTTGGAGACCCAGTACTTC.

This chain uses TRBV28 with TRBJ1-3, with TRBD1 as a possible D gene (6 bases). The CDR3 spans 12 residues. Germline V gene lookup returns CDR1 MDHEN and CDR2 SYDVKM. V was shortened by 3 bases and J by 14 bases, with 14 bases between the two germline ends. The CDR3 bases are TGTGCCAGCAGTTTGGGGGCCCAGGTAGTATATTTT. Protein: CASSLGAQVVYF.

The V and J genes are TRBV27 and TRBJ2-5, with D maybe TRBD2 (5 bases). Trimming pared 4 bases from V and 1 base from J, leaving 19 bases between. Germline V CDR1 and CDR2: MNHEY, SMNVEV (reference sequence). The CDR3 contains 17 residues. CDR3 coding DNA: TGTGCCAGCAGTTCCTATATAGCGCCTCCCTCCCAAGAGACCCAGTACTTC. It encodes CASSSYIAPPSQETQYF.

The chain uses TRBV27 and TRBJ1-2; no clear D. The V gene's germline CDR1 is MNHEY and CDR2 SMNVEV (reference sequence). V dropped 5 bases and J dropped 9 bases, with 22 bases sitting between them. CDR3 length: 15 amino acids. CDR3 sequence: CASSPGPTQIVRYTF. The CDR3 bases are TGTGCCAGCAGTCCAGGACCAACGCAGATCGTTCGCTACACCTTC.

The V and J genes are TRBV19 and TRBJ1-2; 7 bases match TRBD1. Per germline, CDR1 LNHDA and CDR2 SQIVND (reference sequence). V dropped 4 bases and J dropped 8; count of bases not matched to a gene: 10. The CDR3 is made up of 14 amino acids. The CDR3 nucleotides are TGTGCCAGTAGTAGCGCCGGGACAGAGAAGGGCTACACCTTC. Translated: CASSSAGTEKGYTF.

The count of this clone is one. The chain is built from TRBV5-1 and TRBJ1-2; the match to TRBD1 covers 11 bases. The CDR3 runs to 15 residues. With V trimmed by 4 bases and J by 10 bases, 12 bases remained unmatched. Germline V gene data show CDR1 as SGHRS and CDR2 as YFSETQ. The CDR3: CASSQRDRGSDDYTF. Written as DNA, the CDR3 is TGCGCCAGCAGCCAACGGGACAGGGGGTCTGATGACTACACCTTC. The variable domain in full, completed from reference TRBV5-1 and TRBJ1-2, reads KAGVTQTPRYLIKTRGQQVTLSCSPISGHRSVSWYQQTPGQGLQFLFEYFSETQRNKGNFPGRFSGRQFSNSRSEMNVSTLELGDSALYLCASSQRDRGSDDYTFGSGTRLTVV.

The chain combines TRBV6-2 or TRBV6-3 with TRBJ2-7; 8 bases are a match to TRBD1. J was trimmed by 2 bases and V by 5 bases; bases with no gene match: 8. Per germline, CDR1 MNHEY and CDR2 SVGEGT. CDR3 length: 15 residues. The CDR3 here is CASSLRDRFPYEQYF. The CDR3 DNA is TGTGCCAGCAGTCTCCGGGACAGGTTCCCCTACGAGCAGTACTTC.

The chain employs TRBV28 and TRBJ1-2, with D unresolved. The germline gives CDR1 MDHEN, CDR2 SYDVKM. The CDR3 runs 13 residues. V shed 3 bases and J shed 4 bases, with 9 bases lying between them. Here the CDR3 DNA reads TGTGCCAGCAGTTTCTTGTTGAGCTATGGCTACACCTTC. It translates to CASSFLLSYGYTF.

V usage is TRBV6-1 and J usage is TRBJ2-7; 7 bases fit TRBD2. CDR3 size: 14 residues. Germline trimming cut 1 base from V and 2 bases from J; bases unmatched to any gene: 2. The germline CDR1 and CDR2 sequences are MNHNS and SASEGT. CDR3 amino acids: CASSEVSGPYEQYF. CDR3 DNA: TGTGCCAGCAGTGAAGTTAGCGGGCCCTACGAGCAGTACTTC.

The V gene is TRBV29-1, the J gene TRBJ2-7; 14 bases are shared with TRBD2. Germline CDR1 and CDR2: SQVTM and ANQGSEA. Losses at the gene ends were 6 bases for V and 6 bases for J; bases not matched to a gene: 4. This CDR3 contains 13 residues. As DNA, the CDR3 is TGCAGCGTCGACGGACTAGCGGGGGGCGAGCAGTACTTC. Its protein is CSVDGLAGGEQYF.

The chain joins TRBV30 to TRBJ1-5; D remains unclear. The CDR3 loop spans 13 amino acids. V was cut by 2 bases and J by 4 bases, with 9 bases left in between. The germline gives CDR1 GTSNPN, CDR2 SVGIG (reference sequence). The CDR3 is CAWSRSRNQPQHF. The CDR3 DNA reads as TGTGCCTGGAGTCGCAGTCGGAATCAGCCCCAGCATTTT.

J is TRBJ1-4 and V is TRBV28; maybe TRBD1 (5 bases). The CDR3 length is 15 residues. V was pared by 0 bases and J by 8 bases, with 13 bases between. Germline V gene lookup returns CDR1 MDHEN and CDR2 SYDVKM. DNA for the CDR3: TGTGCCAGCAGTTTATGGGGGGAGGTTAGGGAAAAACTGTTTTTT. As protein: CASSLWGEVREKLFF.

This chain links TRBV15 with TRBJ2-3; 11 bases align to TRBD1. J was trimmed by 7 bases and V by 0 bases; bases with no gene match: 6. Per germline, CDR1 LNHNV and CDR2 YYDKDF (reference sequence). The CDR3 is made up of 16 amino acids. This chain's CDR3 is CATSREGTGGANTQYF. CDR3 in DNA: TGTGCCACCAGCAGAGAAGGGACAGGGGGGGCGAATACGCAGTATTTT.

The table lists this clone with a count of one. J is TRBJ1-4 and V is TRBV30; a possible D gene is TRBD1 (6 bases). This CDR3 comprises 14 residues. V gave up 0 bases and J gave up 5 bases, with 10 bases separating them. Germline-derived CDR1 and CDR2 are GTSNPN and SVGIG (reference sequence). The CDR3 loop reads CAWSVRQGNEKLFF. The CDR3 nucleotides are TGTGCCTGGAGTGTACGGCAGGGGAATGAAAAACTGTTTTTT. The complete variable domain, with remaining parts taken from reference TRBV30 and TRBJ1-4, reads SQTIHQWPATLVQPVGSPLSLECTVEGTSNPNLYWYRQAAGRGLQLLFYSVGIGQISSEVPQNLSASRPQDRQFILSSKKLLLSDSGFYLCAWSVRQGNEKLFFGSGTQLSVL.

For this clone: Other DNA sequences from this sample encode an identical CDR3 as well. The rearrangement uses TRBV5-4 and TRBJ2-2, with D maybe TRBD1 (6 bases). Germline V gene data show CDR1 as SGHNT and CDR2 as YYREEE (reference sequence). V lost 4 bases and J 4 bases, leaving 14 bases between the germline ends. The CDR3 is 15 amino acids. The CDR3 here is CASSLGAGPTGELFF. The CDR3 DNA follows: TGTGCCAGCAGCCTGGGGGCAGGTCCCACCGGGGAGCTGTTTTTT.

This sequence joins TRBV19 and TRBJ1-2; D remains ambiguous. This CDR3 spans 14 amino acids. Trimming cost V 6 bases and J 2 bases, with 13 bases left between them. Germline loops: CDR1 LNHDA, CDR2 SQIVND (reference sequence). CDR3 bases: TGTGCCAGTAGCCCCCTAAGCCTCAACTATGGCTACACCTTC. It yields the protein CASSPLSLNYGYTF.

The chain is built from TRBV28 and TRBJ1-2, with 9 positions matching TRBD1. V dropped 5 bases and J dropped 10; count of bases not matched to a gene: 17. In germline, CDR1 is MDHEN, CDR2 SYDVKM. This CDR3 comprises 16 residues. CDR3 residues: CASSPSPGQGLLNYTF. CDR3 sequence (DNA): TGTGCCAGCAGTCCAAGTCCGGGACAGGGCTTGTTGAACTACACCTTC.

The J gene is TRBJ1-3, the V gene TRBV7-9; D possibly corresponds to TRBD1 (6 bases). The CDR3 has 18 amino acids. The V end lost 5 bases, the J end lost 0 bases, and 20 bases lay between the germline ends. Germline V gene lookup returns CDR1 SEHNR and CDR2 FQNEAQ (reference sequence). CDR3 in amino acids: CASSLKSGQPYSGNTIYF. For the CDR3, the DNA is TGTGCCAGCAGCCTTAAGTCGGGACAACCCTACTCTGGAAACACCATATATTTT.